The text below deals with one T cell receptor (beta chain). The antigen is not known. This specimen includes other DNA sequences encoding the same CDR3. This sample was taken from a study of cytomegalovirus exposure and HLA in healthy donors. Points from the study as a whole: Using the classifier, cytomegalovirus status was reportedly diagnosed with high specificity and sensitivity. There were over 150 TCR beta chains listed as cytomegalovirus-associated. Subsequent analysis found a tendency for first-cohort TCR clusters to co-occur within the 120 or so validation repertoires. There were some public TCRs occurring in many donors, but most TCR sequences were rare.

This CDR3 has 14 amino acids. J gave up 6 bases and V 3 bases, and 3 bases lay outside the gene matches. Per the germline V gene, CDR1 is SNHLY and CDR2 is FYNNEI. Some clones are missing from TCRdb's copy, which holds only in-frame ones; the method was immunoSEQ multiplex PCR. This sample has around 150,000 clones, with around nine tenths found just once. The chain couples TRBV2 to TRBJ1-5; 9 bases are a match to TRBD1. Sequencing input: PBMCs. This receptor was taken from a man between 18 and 29 years old in good health and CMV-seronegative. In DNA, the CDR3 is TGTGCCAGCAGTGAGAGACAGGGGGGTCAGCCCCAGCATTTT. This codes for CASSERQGGQPQHF. Full variable domain (rest looked up from reference TRBV2 and TRBJ1-5): EPEVTQTPSHQVTQMGQEVILRCVPISNHLYFYWYRQILGQKVEFLVSFYNNEISEKSEIFDDQFSVERPDGSNFTLKIRSTKLEDSAMYFCASSERQGGQPQHFGDGTRLSIL.